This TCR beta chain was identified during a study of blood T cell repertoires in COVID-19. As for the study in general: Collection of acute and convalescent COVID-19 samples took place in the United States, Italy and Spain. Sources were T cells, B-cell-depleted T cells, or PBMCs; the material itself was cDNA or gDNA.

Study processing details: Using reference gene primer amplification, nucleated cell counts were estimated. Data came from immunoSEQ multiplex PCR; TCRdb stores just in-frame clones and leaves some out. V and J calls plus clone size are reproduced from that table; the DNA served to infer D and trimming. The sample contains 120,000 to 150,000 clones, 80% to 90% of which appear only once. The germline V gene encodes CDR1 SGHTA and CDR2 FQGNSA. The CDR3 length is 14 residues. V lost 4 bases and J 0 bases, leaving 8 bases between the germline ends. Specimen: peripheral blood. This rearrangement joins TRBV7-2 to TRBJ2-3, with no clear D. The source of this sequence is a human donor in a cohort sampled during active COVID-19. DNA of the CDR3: TGTGCCAGCAGCTCCAGTCCTAGCACAGATACGCAGTATTTT. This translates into CASSSSPSTDTQYF.